This TCR beta chain was identified during a study of T cells in Graves' hyperthyroidism and ophthalmopathy. Study-level information: It was at initial diagnosis, before any treatment, that peripheral blood was collected. Study observations and caveats: The model made its ophthalmopathy prediction, and onset followed a median about 6 months later.

Blood was sampled at initial diagnosis of hyperthyroidism, prior to onset of any ophthalmopathy symptoms. A remark on this clonotype: The antigen is not known.

Researchers took RNA transcripts and amplified the TCR beta CDR3 regions from them. When the TCR CDR3 underwent first-round RT-PCR, the HTBI primer set was used. In TCRdb, the multiplex PCR reads were re-called with MiXCR into one record per CDR3 protein. Among under 300,000 distinct CDR3 sequences listed, just over 14% were seen once. The germline CDR1 and CDR2 sequences are MNHNS and SASEGT. The CDR3 loop spans 15 amino acids. V was shortened by 2 bases and J by 10 bases, with 15 bases between the two germline ends. This clonotype was obtained from a middle-aged woman with Graves' hyperthyroidism that later progressed to Graves' ophthalmopathy. The genes are TRBV6-1 and TRBJ1-6, with unresolved D. Sequenced input: blood. The DNA for the CDR3 is TGTGCCAGCAGTGAATATTTCGGTGGGAACTCACCCCTCCACTTT. Translated, it gives CASSEYFGGNSPLHF.